This TCR beta chain was captured in a study of blood T cell repertoires in COVID-19. Sequencing used immunoSEQ multiplex PCR; TCRdb keeps in-frame clones, though not all of them. Among 300,000 to 400,000 clones listed, roughly 88% were seen once. The germline V gene encodes CDR1 SGDLS and CDR2 YYNGEE. This CDR3 has 15 residues. Between the trimmed V and J ends, which lost 4 bases and 5 bases, there was a span of 19 bases. Sample: peripheral blood. This clonotype originated in a woman aged 25 to 39 with COVID-19, enrolled during active disease. J is TRBJ2-7 and V is TRBV9, with D perhaps TRBD1 (6 bases). CDR3 nucleotides: TGTGCCAGCAGCCCCCACAGGGTACCAACCCACGAGCAGTACTTC. Its protein product is CASSPHRVPTHEQYF.